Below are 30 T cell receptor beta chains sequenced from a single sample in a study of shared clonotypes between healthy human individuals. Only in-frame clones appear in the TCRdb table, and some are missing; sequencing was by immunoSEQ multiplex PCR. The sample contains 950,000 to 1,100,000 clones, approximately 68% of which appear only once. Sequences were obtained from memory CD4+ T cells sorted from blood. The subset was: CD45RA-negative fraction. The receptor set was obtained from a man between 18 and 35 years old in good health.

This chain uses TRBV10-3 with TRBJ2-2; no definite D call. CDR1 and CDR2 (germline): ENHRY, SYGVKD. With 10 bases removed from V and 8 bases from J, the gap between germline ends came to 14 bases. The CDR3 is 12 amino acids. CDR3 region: CATSTGLGELFF. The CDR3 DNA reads TGTGCCACGTCGACCGGTCTGGGGGAGCTGTTTTTT.

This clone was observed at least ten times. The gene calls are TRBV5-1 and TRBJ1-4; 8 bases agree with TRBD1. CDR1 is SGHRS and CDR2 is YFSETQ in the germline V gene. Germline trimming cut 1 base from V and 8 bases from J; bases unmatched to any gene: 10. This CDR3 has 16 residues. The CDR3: CASSLTPGTGVEKLFF. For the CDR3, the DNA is TGCGCCAGCAGCTTGACTCCCGGGACAGGAGTCGAAAAACTGTTTTTT.

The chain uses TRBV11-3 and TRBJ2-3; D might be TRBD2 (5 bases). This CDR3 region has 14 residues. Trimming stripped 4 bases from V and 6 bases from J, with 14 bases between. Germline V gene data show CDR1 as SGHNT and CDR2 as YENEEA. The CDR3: CASSSPGSGDTQYF. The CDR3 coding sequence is TGTGCCAGCAGCTCACCGGGAAGCGGCGATACGCAGTATTTT.

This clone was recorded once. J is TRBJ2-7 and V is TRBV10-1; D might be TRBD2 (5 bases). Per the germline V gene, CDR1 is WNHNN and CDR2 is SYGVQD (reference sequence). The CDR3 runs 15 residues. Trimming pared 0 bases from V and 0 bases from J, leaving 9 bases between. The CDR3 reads CASSESSGHSYEQYF. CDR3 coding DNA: TGCGCCAGCAGTGAGTCGAGCGGCCACTCCTACGAGCAGTACTTC.

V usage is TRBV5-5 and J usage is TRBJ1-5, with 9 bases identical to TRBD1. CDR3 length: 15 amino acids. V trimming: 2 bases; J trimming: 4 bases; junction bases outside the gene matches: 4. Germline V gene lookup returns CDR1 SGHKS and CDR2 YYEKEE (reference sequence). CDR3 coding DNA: TGTGCCAGCAGCTTAGGGACAGGGCTTAATCAGCCCCAGCATTTT. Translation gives CASSLGTGLNQPQHF.

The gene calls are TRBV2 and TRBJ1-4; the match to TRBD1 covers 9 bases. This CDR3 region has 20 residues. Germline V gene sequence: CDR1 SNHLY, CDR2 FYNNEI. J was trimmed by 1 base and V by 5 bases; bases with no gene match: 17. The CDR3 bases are TGTGCCAGCAGTACCCGAGGACAGGGGAAAGCGGAGAGAACTAATGAAAAACTGTTTTTT. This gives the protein CASSTRGQGKAERTNEKLFF. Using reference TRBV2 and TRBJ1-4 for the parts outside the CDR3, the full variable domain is EPEVTQTPSHQVTQMGQEVILRCVPISNHLYFYWYRQILGQKVEFLVSFYNNEISEKSEIFDDQFSVERPDGSNFTLKIRSTKLEDSAMYFCASSTRGQGKAERTNEKLFFGSGTQLSVL.

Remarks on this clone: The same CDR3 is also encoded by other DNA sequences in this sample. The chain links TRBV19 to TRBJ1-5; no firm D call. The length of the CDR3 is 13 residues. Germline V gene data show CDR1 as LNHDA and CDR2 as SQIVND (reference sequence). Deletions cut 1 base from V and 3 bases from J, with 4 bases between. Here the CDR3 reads CASSIADNQPQHF. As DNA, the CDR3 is TGTGCCAGTAGTATAGCGGACAATCAGCCCCAGCATTTT.

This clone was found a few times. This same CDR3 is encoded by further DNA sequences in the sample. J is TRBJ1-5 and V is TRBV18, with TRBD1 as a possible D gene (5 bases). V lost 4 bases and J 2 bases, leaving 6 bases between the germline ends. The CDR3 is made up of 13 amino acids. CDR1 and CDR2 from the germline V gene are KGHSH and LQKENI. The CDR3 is CASSQGGNQPQHF. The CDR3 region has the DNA TGTGCCAGCTCACAAGGGGGCAATCAGCCCCAGCATTTT.

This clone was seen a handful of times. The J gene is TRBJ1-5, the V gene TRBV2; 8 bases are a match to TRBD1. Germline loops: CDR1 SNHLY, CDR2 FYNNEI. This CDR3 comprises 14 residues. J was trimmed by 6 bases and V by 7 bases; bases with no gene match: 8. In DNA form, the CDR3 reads TGTGCCAGCACCGACCAGGGGGCTAGTCAGCCCCAGCATTTT. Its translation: CASTDQGASQPQHF.

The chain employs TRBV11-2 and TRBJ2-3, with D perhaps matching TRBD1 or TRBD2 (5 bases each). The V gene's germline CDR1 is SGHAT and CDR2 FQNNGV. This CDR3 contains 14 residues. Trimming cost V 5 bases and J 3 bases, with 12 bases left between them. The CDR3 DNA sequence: TGTGCCAGCAGCCCCAGGGAGAGGACAGATACGCAGTATTTT. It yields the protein CASSPRERTDTQYF.

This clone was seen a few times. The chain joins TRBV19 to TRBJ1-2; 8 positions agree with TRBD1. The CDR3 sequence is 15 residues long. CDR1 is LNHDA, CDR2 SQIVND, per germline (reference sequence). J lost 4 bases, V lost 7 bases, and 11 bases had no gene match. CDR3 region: CASKDRDRRGYGYTF. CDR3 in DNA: TGTGCCAGTAAGGACAGGGATCGAAGAGGCTATGGCTACACCTTC.

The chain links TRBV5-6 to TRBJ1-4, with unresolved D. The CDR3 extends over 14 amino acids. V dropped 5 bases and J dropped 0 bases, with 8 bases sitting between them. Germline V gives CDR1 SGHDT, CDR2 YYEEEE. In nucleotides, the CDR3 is TGTGCCAGCAGTCCCAGCTCAACTAATGAAAAACTGTTTTTT. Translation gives CASSPSSTNEKLFF.

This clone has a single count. This chain's CDR3 is CASSFSLAGSGELFF. In DNA, the CDR3 is TGCGCCAGCAGCTTCAGTCTAGCGGGGTCCGGGGAGCTGTTTTTT. The rearrangement links TRBV5-1 to TRBJ2-2, with 9 bases that match TRBD2. V shed 2 bases, J shed 6 bases, and the junction held 5 bases outside the gene matches. Germline V lookup: CDR1 SGHRS, CDR2 YFSETQ. The CDR3 sequence is 15 residues long.

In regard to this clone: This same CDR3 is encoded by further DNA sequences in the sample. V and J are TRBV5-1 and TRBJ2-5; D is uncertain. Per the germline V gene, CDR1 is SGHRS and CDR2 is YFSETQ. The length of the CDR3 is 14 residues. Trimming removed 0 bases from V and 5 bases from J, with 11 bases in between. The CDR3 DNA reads TGCGCCAGCAGCTTGGTCGGCGGCCGGGAGACCCAGTACTTC. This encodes CASSLVGGRETQYF. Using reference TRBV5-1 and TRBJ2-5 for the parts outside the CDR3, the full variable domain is KAGVTQTPRYLIKTRGQQVTLSCSPISGHRSVSWYQQTPGQGLQFLFEYFSETQRNKGNFPGRFSGRQFSNSRSEMNVSTLELGDSALYLCASSLVGGRETQYFGPGTRLLVL.

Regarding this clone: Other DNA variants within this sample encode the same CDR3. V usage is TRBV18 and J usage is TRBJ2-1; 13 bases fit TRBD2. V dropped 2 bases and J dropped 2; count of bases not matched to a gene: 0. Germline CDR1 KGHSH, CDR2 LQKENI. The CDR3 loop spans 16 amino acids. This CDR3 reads CASSPGTSGTYNEQFF. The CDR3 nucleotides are TGTGCCAGCTCACCAGGGACTAGCGGGACCTACAATGAGCAGTTCTTC.

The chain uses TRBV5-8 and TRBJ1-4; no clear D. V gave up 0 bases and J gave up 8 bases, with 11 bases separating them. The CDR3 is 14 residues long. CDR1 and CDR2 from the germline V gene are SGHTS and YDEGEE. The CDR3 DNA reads TGTGCCAGCAGCTTGGGAACCTCGTGGGAAAAACTGTTTTTT. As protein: CASSLGTSWEKLFF.

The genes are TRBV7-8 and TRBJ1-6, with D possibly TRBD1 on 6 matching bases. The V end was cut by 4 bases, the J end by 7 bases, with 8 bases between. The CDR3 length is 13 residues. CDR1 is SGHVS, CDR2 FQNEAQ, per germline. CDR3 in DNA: TGTGCCAGCAGCTCAACAGGGAATTCACCCCTCCACTTT. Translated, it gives CASSSTGNSPLHF.

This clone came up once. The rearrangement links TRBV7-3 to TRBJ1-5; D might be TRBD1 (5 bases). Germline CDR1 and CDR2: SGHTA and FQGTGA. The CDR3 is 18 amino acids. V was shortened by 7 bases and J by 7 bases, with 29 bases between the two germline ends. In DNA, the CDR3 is TGTGCCAGCACCAGCAATGACCGGGGCTCCGAACCGTGGCAGCCCCAGCATTTT. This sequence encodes CASTSNDRGSEPWQPQHF.

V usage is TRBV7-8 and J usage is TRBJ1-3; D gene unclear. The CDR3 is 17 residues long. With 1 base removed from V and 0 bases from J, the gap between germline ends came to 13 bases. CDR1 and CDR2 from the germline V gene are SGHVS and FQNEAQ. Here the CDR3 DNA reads TGTGCCAGCAGCTTAGAGAGGTTTTTGAGCTCTGGAAACACCATATATTTT. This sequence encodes CASSLERFLSSGNTIYF.

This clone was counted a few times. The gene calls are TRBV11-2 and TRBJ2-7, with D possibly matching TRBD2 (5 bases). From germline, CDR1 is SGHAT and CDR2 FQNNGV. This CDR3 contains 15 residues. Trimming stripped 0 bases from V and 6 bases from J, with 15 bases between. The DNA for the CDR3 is TGTGCCAGCAGCTTAGATAAGTCCCTAGCCCTCGAGCAGTACTTC. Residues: CASSLDKSLALEQYF.

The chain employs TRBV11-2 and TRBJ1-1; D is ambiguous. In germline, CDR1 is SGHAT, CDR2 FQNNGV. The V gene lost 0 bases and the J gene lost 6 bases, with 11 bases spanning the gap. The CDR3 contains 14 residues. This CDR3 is CASSLEVNRAEAFF. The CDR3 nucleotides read TGTGCCAGCAGCTTAGAAGTAAATCGGGCTGAAGCTTTCTTT.

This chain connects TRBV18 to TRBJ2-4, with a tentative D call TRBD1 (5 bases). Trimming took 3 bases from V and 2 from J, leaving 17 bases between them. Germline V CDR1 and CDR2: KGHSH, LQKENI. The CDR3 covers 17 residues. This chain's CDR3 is CASSPWQGIGSKNIQYF. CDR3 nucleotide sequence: TGTGCCAGCTCACCTTGGCAGGGAATAGGGTCCAAAAACATTCAGTACTTC.

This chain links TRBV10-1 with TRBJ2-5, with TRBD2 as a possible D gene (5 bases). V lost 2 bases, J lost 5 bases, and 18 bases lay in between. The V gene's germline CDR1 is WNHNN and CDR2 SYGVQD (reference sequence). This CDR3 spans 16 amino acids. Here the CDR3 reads CASSEAGRAQRETQYF. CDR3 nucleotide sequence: TGCGCCAGCAGTGAGGCCGGGCGGGCCCAAAGGGAGACCCAGTACTTC.

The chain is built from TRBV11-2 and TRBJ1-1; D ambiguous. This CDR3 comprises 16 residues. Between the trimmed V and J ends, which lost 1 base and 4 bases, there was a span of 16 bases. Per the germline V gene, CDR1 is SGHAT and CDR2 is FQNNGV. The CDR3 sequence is CASSLGLRIGTTEAFF. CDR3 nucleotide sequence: TGTGCCAGCAGCTTAGGTCTGAGGATTGGCACCACTGAAGCTTTCTTT.

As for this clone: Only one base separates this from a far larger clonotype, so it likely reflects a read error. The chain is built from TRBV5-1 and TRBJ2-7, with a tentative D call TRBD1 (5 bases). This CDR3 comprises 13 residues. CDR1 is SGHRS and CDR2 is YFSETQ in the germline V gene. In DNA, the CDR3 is TGCGCCAGCAGCCACCAGGGTTCCTACGAGCGGTACTTC. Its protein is CASSHQGSYERYF.

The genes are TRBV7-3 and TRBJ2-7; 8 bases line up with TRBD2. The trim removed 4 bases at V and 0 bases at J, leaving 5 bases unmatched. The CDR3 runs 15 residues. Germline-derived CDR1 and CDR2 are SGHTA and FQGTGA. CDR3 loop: CASSSNGGASYEQYF. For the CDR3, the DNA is TGTGCCAGCAGCTCGAACGGGGGGGCCTCCTACGAGCAGTACTTC. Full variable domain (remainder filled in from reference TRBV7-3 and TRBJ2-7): GAGVSQTPSNKVTEKGKYVELRCDPISGHTALYWYRQSLGQGPEFLIYFQGTGAADDSGLPNDRFFAVRPEGSVSTLKIQRTERGDSAVYLCASSSNGGASYEQYFGPGTRLTVT.

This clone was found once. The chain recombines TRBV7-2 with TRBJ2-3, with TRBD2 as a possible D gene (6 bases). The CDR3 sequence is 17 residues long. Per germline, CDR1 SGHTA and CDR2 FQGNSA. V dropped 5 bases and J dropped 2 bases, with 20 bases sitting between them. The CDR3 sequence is CASSHFPRDFPTDTQYF. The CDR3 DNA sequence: TGTGCCAGCAGCCACTTCCCCCGGGACTTCCCCACAGATACGCAGTATTTT.

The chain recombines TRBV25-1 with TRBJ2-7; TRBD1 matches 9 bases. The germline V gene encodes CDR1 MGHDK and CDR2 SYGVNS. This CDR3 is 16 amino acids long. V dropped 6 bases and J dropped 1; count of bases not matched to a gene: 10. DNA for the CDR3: TGTGCCAGCAGGGCAGCCCCGGGACAGGGATCCTACGAGCAGTACTTC. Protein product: CASRAAPGQGSYEQYF.

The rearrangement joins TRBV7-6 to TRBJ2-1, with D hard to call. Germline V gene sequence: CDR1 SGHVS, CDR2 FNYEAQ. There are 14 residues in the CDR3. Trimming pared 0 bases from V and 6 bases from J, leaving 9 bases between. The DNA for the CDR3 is TGTGCCAGCAGCTTAGCGGGCAGCCCCAATGAGCAGTTCTTC. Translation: CASSLAGSPNEQFF.

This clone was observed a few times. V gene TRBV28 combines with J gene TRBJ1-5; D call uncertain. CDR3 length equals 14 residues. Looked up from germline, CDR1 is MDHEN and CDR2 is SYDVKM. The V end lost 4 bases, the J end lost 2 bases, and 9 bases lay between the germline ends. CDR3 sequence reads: CASSSYQGNQPQHF. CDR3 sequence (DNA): TGTGCCAGCAGTTCGTATCAGGGCAATCAGCCCCAGCATTTT.